Sequencing of this TCR beta chain was carried out in a study of blood T cell repertoires in COVID-19. Turning to the study itself: From the United States, Italy and Spain came samples of acute and convalescent COVID-19. Sample material is recorded as cDNA or gDNA derived from T cells, B-cell-depleted T cells, or PBMCs.

Authors' data handling: Estimated nucleated cell counts came from reference gene primer amplification. Here immunoSEQ multiplex PCR was the method, and the copy in TCRdb shows in-frame clones only, minus some. The DNA gave D and trimming, while V, J and clone size come from that table. The table has under 200,000 clones, more than 80% seen once. This sequence originates from a man aged 50-60 years with acute or convalescent COVID-19. Sequencing was performed on peripheral blood.

CDR3 amino acids: CAWSASGRGTDTQYF. CDR3 in DNA: TGTGCCTGGAGCGCTAGCGGGAGGGGAACAGATACGCAGTATTTT. The chain is built from TRBV30 and TRBJ2-3; 12 bases line up with TRBD2. The CDR3 consists of 15 residues. Looked up from germline, CDR1 is GTSNPN and CDR2 is SVGIG (reference sequence). J gave up 3 bases and V 3 bases, and 4 bases lay outside the gene matches.